This T cell receptor beta chain stems from a study of CD8+CD57+ T cells in acquired aplastic anemia. Genomic DNA templated the TCR beta VDJ and CDR3 profiling. TCRdb itself ran the reads through MiXCR, one entry per CDR3 protein. Of some 170,000 distinct CDR3 sequences listed, roughly 60% are singletons. Sequencing was done on patients that had shown CD8+CD57+ cell expansion by flow cytometry. Sequencing was performed on sorted CD4+, CD8+, or CD8+CD57+ T cells (not recorded which) from PBMCs. This clonotype was obtained from a human donor with aplastic anemia.

Written as DNA, the CDR3 is TGTGCCAGCAGCCGGGGGACCCAAGAGACCCAGTACTTC. Encoded protein: CASSRGTQETQYF. The rearrangement joins TRBV7-3 to TRBJ2-5; D might be TRBD2 (6 bases). The CDR3 is 13 residues long. With 5 bases removed from V and 1 base from J, the gap between germline ends came to 8 bases. CDR1 and CDR2 (germline): SGHTA, FQGTGA.